These 23 T cell receptor beta chains were sequenced from one sample in a study of blood T cell repertoires in COVID-19. Assay used: immunoSEQ multiplex PCR; TCRdb lists only in-frame clones, some missing. The sample holds 110,000 to 150,000 clones, 65% to 90% seen once. Sequencing input: peripheral blood. These receptors were obtained from a human donor in a cohort sampled during active COVID-19.

This clone was seen a single time. The chain is built from TRBV9 and TRBJ1-5; possible D gene TRBD1, 6 bases. Germline V gene lookup returns CDR1 SGDLS and CDR2 YYNGEE. CDR3 length: 15 residues. The germline V and J ends were trimmed by 3 bases and 6 bases, with 16 bases remaining between them. The CDR3: CASSAGTQNFQPQHF. CDR3 DNA sequence: TGTGCCAGCAGCGCCGGGACACAGAACTTTCAGCCCCAGCATTTT. Full variable domain (outside the CDR3, taken from reference TRBV9 and TRBJ1-5): DSGVTQTPKHLITATGQRVTLRCSPRSGDLSVYWYQQSLDQGLQFLIQYYNGEERAKGNILERFSAQQFPDLHSELNLSSLELGDSALYFCASSAGTQNFQPQHFGDGTRLSIL.

This clone came up once. This chain connects TRBV19 to TRBJ1-4; the D is unclear. In germline, CDR1 is LNHDA, CDR2 SQIVND (reference sequence). Trimming cost V 10 bases and J 0 bases, with 18 bases left between them. The CDR3 totals 16 residues. The CDR3 loop is CATQEARMATNEKLFF. CDR3 bases: TGTGCCACCCAGGAAGCCAGGATGGCAACTAATGAAAAACTGTTTTTT.

CDR3 DNA: TGTGCCAGTAGTATCAATCCGGGAGGGACCTACGAGCAGTACTTC. This sequence encodes CASSINPGGTYEQYF. The gene calls are TRBV19 and TRBJ2-7; 8 bases align to TRBD2. The CDR3 is made up of 15 amino acids. Trimming took 3 bases from V and 2 from J; bases not matched to a gene: 6. The germline V gene has CDR1 LNHDA and CDR2 SQIVND (reference sequence). Supplemented by reference TRBV19 and TRBJ2-7, the full variable domain reads DGGITQSPKYLFRKEGQNVTLSCEQNLNHDAMYWYRQDPGQGLRLIYYSQIVNDFQKGDIAEGYSVSREKKESFPLTVTSAQKNPTAFYLCASSINPGGTYEQYFGPGTRLTVT.

This chain connects TRBV18 to TRBJ2-5; maybe TRBD1 (5 bases). Trimming stripped 3 bases from V and 2 bases from J, with 10 bases between. CDR3 length: 14 residues. Germline lookup yields CDR1 KGHSH and CDR2 LQKENI. CDR3 in amino acids: CASSPTEPQETQYF. CDR3 bases: TGTGCCAGCTCACCGACAGAGCCGCAAGAGACCCAGTACTTC.

This chain joins TRBV5-5 and TRBJ2-1; 10 bases map to TRBD2. There are 15 residues in the CDR3. Germline CDR1 reads SGHKS; CDR2 reads YYEKEE (reference sequence). Trimming removed 5 bases from V and 0 bases from J; junction bases left unmatched: 2. CDR3 in amino acids: CASSLAGDSYNEQFF. The CDR3 DNA reads as TGTGCCAGCAGTCTAGCGGGAGACTCCTACAATGAGCAGTTCTTC.

This clone was detected only once. This sequence joins TRBV19 and TRBJ1-1, with a possible D match to TRBD1 (6 bases). The length of the CDR3 is 15 residues. CDR1 and CDR2 from the germline V gene are LNHDA and SQIVND (reference sequence). Deletions cut 6 bases from V and 2 bases from J, with 16 bases between. The CDR3 loop reads CASRTWGTLNTEAFF. In nucleotides, the CDR3 is TGTGCCAGTAGGACGTGGGGGACACTAAACACTGAAGCTTTCTTT.

This clone was observed once. The chain employs TRBV19 and TRBJ1-2; D remains ambiguous. Trimming pared 7 bases from V and 0 bases from J, leaving 15 bases between. The germline CDR1 and CDR2 sequences are LNHDA and SQIVND (reference sequence). CDR3 length: 15 residues. The CDR3 region is CASIGGSGANYGYTF. CDR3 DNA: TGTGCCAGTATCGGCGGGTCAGGAGCTAACTATGGCTACACCTTC.

This clone was observed a few times. This rearrangement joins TRBV5-4 to TRBJ2-4; 8 nucleotides line up with TRBD2. Germline CDR1 and CDR2: SGHNT and YYREEE (reference sequence). Germline trimming cut 4 bases from V and 6 bases from J; bases unmatched to any gene: 9. CDR3 length: 15 residues. CDR3 protein: CASSPPGGAGNIQYF. The CDR3 region has the DNA TGTGCCAGCAGCCCTCCCGGGGGGGCGGGAAACATTCAGTACTTC.

The chain joins TRBV19 to TRBJ1-6, with 7 bases aligning to TRBD1. Per germline, CDR1 LNHDA and CDR2 SQIVND (reference sequence). V lost 5 bases, J lost 4 bases, and 8 bases stayed unmatched. CDR3 length: 16 residues. CDR3 region: CASSPGTATYNSPLHF. DNA for the CDR3: TGTGCCAGTAGTCCAGGGACAGCCACTTATAATTCACCCCTCCACTTT.

The chain couples TRBV6-2 or TRBV6-3 to TRBJ2-7, with TRBD2 identical over 10 bases. This CDR3 has 19 amino acids. CDR1 and CDR2 (germline): MNHEY, SVGEGT. Germline trimming cut 0 bases from V and 2 bases from J; bases unmatched to any gene: 13. The CDR3 here is CASSYSWTSGSPGAYEQYF. The CDR3 region has the DNA TGTGCCAGCAGTTACTCTTGGACTAGCGGCTCCCCGGGGGCCTACGAGCAGTACTTC.

This clone turned up a few times. V is TRBV7-9 and J is TRBJ1-1; 11 nucleotides agree with TRBD1. Looked up from germline, CDR1 is SEHNR and CDR2 is FQNEAQ (reference sequence). After removal of 3 bases from V and 1 base from J, the junction contained 7 bases not matched to a gene. The CDR3 has 17 residues. CDR3 bases: TGTGCCAGCAGCTTCCCGCCGGGGACAGGGGGGAACACTGAAGCTTTCTTT. Amino acids: CASSFPPGTGGNTEAFF.

A single count supports this clone. J is TRBJ2-1 and V is TRBV20-1; D ambiguous. CDR1 DFQATT and CDR2 SNEGSKA come from the germline V gene (reference sequence). Deletions cut 3 bases from V and 1 base from J, with 19 bases between. The CDR3 is made up of 17 amino acids. The CDR3 region has the DNA TGCAGTGCTAGTGCGTCTGTCGGTCCCTCTTCCTACAATGAGCAGTTCTTC. Translating it yields CSASASVGPSSYNEQFF.

The chain links TRBV2 to TRBJ1-2; 9 positions match TRBD1. Germline-derived CDR1 and CDR2 are SNHLY and FYNNEI. V dropped 6 bases and J dropped 8; count of bases not matched to a gene: 10. The CDR3 extends over 14 amino acids. The CDR3 loop reads CASRTTGGAYGYTF. The CDR3 nucleotides read TGTGCCAGCAGAACCACAGGGGGCGCTTACGGCTACACCTTC.

A single count supports this clone. V gene TRBV29-1 combines with J gene TRBJ2-2, with D possibly being TRBD2 (5 bases). CDR3 length: 16 amino acids. The V gene's germline CDR1 is SQVTM and CDR2 ANQGSEA. The V gene lost 6 bases and the J gene lost 1 base, with 18 bases spanning the gap. CDR3 residues: CSVPEDDRVNTGELFF. CDR3 nucleotide sequence: TGCAGCGTGCCGGAGGATGATAGGGTGAACACCGGGGAGCTGTTTTTT.

The rearrangement links TRBV6-5 to TRBJ2-7; 7 nucleotides agree with TRBD1. This CDR3 is built from 13 residues. Germline V gives CDR1 MNHEY, CDR2 SVGAGI. V lost 0 bases, J lost 4 bases, and 0 bases stayed unmatched. CDR3 bases: TGTGCCAGCAGTTACTCGGGACAGTACGAGCAGTACTTC. This encodes CASSYSGQYEQYF.

The genes are TRBV4-3 and TRBJ2-7; D unresolved. The germline V and J ends were trimmed by 1 base and 0 bases, with 7 bases remaining between them. Germline V CDR1 and CDR2: LGHNA, YSLEER. This CDR3 is 14 amino acids long. Written as DNA, the CDR3 is TGCGCCAGCAGCCAAGGATACGGCTCCTACGAGCAGTACTTC. Amino acid sequence: CASSQGYGSYEQYF.

The V call is TRBV7-3, the J call TRBJ2-1, with TRBD2 matching over 7 bases. Germline values: CDR1 SGHTA, CDR2 FQGTGA. This CDR3 is 14 amino acids long. Trimming took 6 bases from V and 3 from J; bases not matched to a gene: 5. CDR3 coding DNA: TGTGCCAGCAGTGCGGGGGACCTCTACAATGAGCAGTTCTTC. Translated: CASSAGDLYNEQFF.

V and J are TRBV7-9 and TRBJ2-3; D perhaps matches TRBD1 (6 bases). Deletions cut 4 bases from V and 7 bases from J, with 12 bases between. The CDR3 loop spans 13 amino acids. Per the germline V gene, CDR1 is SEHNR and CDR2 is FQNEAQ (reference sequence). Written as DNA, the CDR3 is TGTGCCAGCAGCTCCCCGACAGGCTATACGCAGTATTTT. It yields the protein CASSSPTGYTQYF. Variable domain in full (rest from reference TRBV7-9 and TRBJ2-3): DTGVSQNPRHKITKRGQNVTFRCDPISEHNRLYWYRQTLGQGPEFLTYFQNEAQLEKSRLLSDRFSAERPKGSFSTLEIQRTEQGDSAMYLCASSSPTGYTQYFGPGTRLTVL.

V gene TRBV5-4 combines with J gene TRBJ2-7; TRBD1 agrees at 7 bases. CDR3 length: 17 amino acids. V lost 6 bases and J lost 0; bases outside the gene matches: 15. Germline CDR1 reads SGHNT; CDR2 reads YYREEE (reference sequence). The CDR3: CASTISGGEANSYEQYF. The CDR3 DNA sequence: TGTGCCAGCACCATTTCAGGGGGAGAGGCGAACTCCTACGAGCAGTACTTC.

The gene calls are TRBV29-1 and TRBJ2-7; 8 positions match TRBD1. The V and J ends lost 4 bases and 5 bases, in that order; junction bases with no gene match: 4. Germline-derived CDR1 and CDR2 are SQVTM and ANQGSEA. The CDR3 spans 12 residues. The CDR3 loop reads CSVGQGFDEQYF. In DNA form, the CDR3 reads TGCAGCGTTGGACAGGGGTTCGACGAGCAGTACTTC.

The chain employs TRBV29-1 and TRBJ2-7, with D possibly TRBD1 on 5 matching bases. There are 13 residues in the CDR3. Germline V gene lookup returns CDR1 SQVTM and CDR2 ANQGSEA. Trimming left V 5 bases short and J 5 bases short, with 16 bases between. CDR3 loop: CSVSLQGLDEQYF. DNA for the CDR3: TGCAGCGTTAGTCTGCAGGGTTTGGACGAGCAGTACTTC.

This clone was seen a few times. Other DNA sequences in the sample encode the same CDR3. The chain joins TRBV3-1 (or the pseudogene TRBV3-2) to TRBJ2-6; D ambiguous. CDR1 is LGHDT and CDR2 is YNNKEL in the germline V gene (reference sequence). The CDR3 sequence is 14 residues long. Trimming pared 4 bases from V and 4 bases from J, leaving 8 bases between. CDR3 coding DNA: TGTGCCAGCAGCCTTGTATCCGGGGCCAACGTCCTGACTTTC. It is translated as CASSLVSGANVLTF.

This chain connects TRBV27 to TRBJ2-4; 7 bases are shared with TRBD2. The germline gives CDR1 MNHEY, CDR2 SMNVEV (reference sequence). This CDR3 is built from 17 residues. Trimming cost V 5 bases and J 8 bases; bases outside gene matches: 18. The CDR3 loop reads CASSLARIRDRGDIQYF. CDR3 bases: TGTGCCAGCAGTCTAGCAAGAATCCGGGACCGGGGGGACATTCAGTACTTC.